The present TCR beta chain was sequenced within a study of CD8 T cells in Susac syndrome. Germline loops: CDR1 SGHDT, CDR2 YYEEEE. The V end lost 2 bases, the J end lost 8 bases, and 11 bases lay between the germline ends. The CDR3 is 13 amino acids. A quantity of about 0.5 to 1 ug RNA underwent reverse transcription using random hexamers. Each CDR3 protein is one row after TCRdb ran MiXCR on the immunoSEQ multiplex PCR reads. The table lists roughly 170,000 distinct CDR3 sequences, about 94% of them singletons. This TCR was recovered from a human donor with multiple sclerosis. V and J are TRBV5-6 and TRBJ1-3, with TRBD1 as a possible D gene (5 bases). Source material: CD4+ T cells from PBMCs. The CDR3 is CASSLPGSDTIYF. DNA of the CDR3: TGTGCCAGCAGCTTACCAGGGAGTGACACCATATATTTT.